The 11 T cell receptor beta chains below were found in one sample sequenced in a study of T cells in localized non-small cell lung cancer. The data were produced by immunoSEQ multiplex PCR, yet TCRdb's version contains in-frame clones alone and is incomplete. The sample has about 52,000 clones; more than 80% are singletons. The specimen was peripheral blood, collected before any cancer treatment. These receptors all come from a male donor older than 55 with stage III squamous cell lung carcinoma.

The rearrangement joins TRBV19 to TRBJ1-3; D is unresolved. V dropped 5 bases and J dropped 0 bases, with 23 bases sitting between them. Germline CDR1 reads LNHDA; CDR2 reads SQIVND (reference sequence). This CDR3 is built from 19 residues. The DNA for the CDR3 is TGTGCCAGTAGTTTTTTCCAGCTCTCTGCCGCAGTCTCTGGAAACACCATATATTTT. It translates to CASSFFQLSAAVSGNTIYF.

This chain connects TRBV6-5 to TRBJ2-1; D is possibly TRBD1 (6 bases). Germline values: CDR1 MNHEY, CDR2 SVGAGI. CDR3 length equals 16 residues. V was trimmed by 0 bases and J by 6 bases, leaving 15 bases between them. The CDR3 loop reads CASSYSTSLGANEQFF. The CDR3 DNA follows: TGTGCCAGCAGTTACTCGACGTCTCTGGGGGCCAATGAGCAGTTCTTC.

The chain uses TRBV11-2 and TRBJ2-3; D is unclear. The germline CDR1 and CDR2 sequences are SGHAT and FQNNGV. V was trimmed by 1 base and J by 2 bases, leaving 7 bases between them. The CDR3 has 14 amino acids. The DNA for the CDR3 is TGTGCCAGCAGCTTAGCACTGTACACAGATACGCAGTATTTT. It yields the protein CASSLALYTDTQYF. The full variable domain, rest sourced from reference TRBV11-2 and TRBJ2-3, is EAGVAQSPRYKIIEKRQSVAFWCNPISGHATLYWYQQILGQGPKLLIQFQNNGVVDDSQLPKDRFSAERLKGVDSTLKIQPAKLEDSAVYLCASSLALYTDTQYFGPGTRLTVL.

The CDR3 coding sequence is TGCGCCAGCAGCCCGCGACAGGGGAATCAGCCCCAGCATTTT. Its translation is CASSPRQGNQPQHF. This chain connects TRBV5-1 to TRBJ1-5; TRBD1 aligns across 8 bases. Germline-derived CDR1 and CDR2 are SGHRS and YFSETQ. V dropped 4 bases and J dropped 4; count of bases not matched to a gene: 4. The CDR3 is made up of 14 amino acids.

The rearrangement links TRBV5-4 to TRBJ1-1, with D tentatively TRBD1 (5 bases). The CDR3 is 15 amino acids. Germline values: CDR1 SGHNT, CDR2 YYREEE (reference sequence). V lost 0 bases, J lost 1 base, and 10 bases lay in between. CDR3 loop: CASSLARGPNTEAFF. The DNA of the CDR3 is TGTGCCAGCAGCTTGGCGAGGGGACCGAACACTGAAGCTTTCTTT.

This clone qualifies as medium-sized. The chain links TRBV2 to TRBJ2-1; a possible D gene is TRBD2 (5 bases). V lost 6 bases, J lost 9 bases, and 12 bases lay in between. The CDR3 runs 12 residues. Per germline, CDR1 SNHLY and CDR2 FYNNEI. The CDR3 coding sequence is TGTGCCAGCAGGCTAGCACCCCCTGAGCAGTTCTTC. Translating it yields CASRLAPPEQFF.

The chain links TRBV7-3 to TRBJ1-2; perhaps TRBD1 as D (6 bases). Germline V gene sequence: CDR1 SGHTA, CDR2 FQGTGA. Trimming removed 11 bases at V and 8 bases at J, with 21 bases between. The CDR3 is made up of 13 amino acids. The CDR3 DNA reads TGTGCCTCAAGGGGGGGATATAGAGGAGGCTACACCTTC. Translating gives CASRGGYRGGYTF.

The rearrangement joins TRBV7-8 to TRBJ2-7; no definite D call. The CDR3 runs 12 residues. Trimming pared 1 base from V and 3 bases from J, leaving 4 bases between. Germline CDR1 is SGHVS and CDR2 is FQNEAQ. CDR3 sequence (DNA): TGTGCCAGCAGCTTAGAGAACTACGAGCAGTACTTC. Its translation: CASSLENYEQYF.

The V and J genes are TRBV2 and TRBJ1-2; D is perhaps TRBD1 (6 bases). This CDR3 is built from 14 residues. The germline V gene encodes CDR1 SNHLY and CDR2 FYNNEI. V dropped 4 bases and J dropped 3 bases, with 12 bases sitting between them. The CDR3 DNA sequence: TGTGCCAGCAGTGTCCAGGGGATGTACTATGGCTACACCTTC. This encodes CASSVQGMYYGYTF.

The chain is built from TRBV7-2 and TRBJ2-7; 8 bases fit TRBD1. Germline CDR1 and CDR2: SGHTA and FQGNSA. The ends lost 5 bases at V and 2 bases at J; junction bases unmatched: 5. This CDR3 comprises 14 residues. CDR3 in DNA: TGTGCCAGCAGCCCACGGACAGGGCCCTACGAGCAGTACTTC. Translating gives CASSPRTGPYEQYF.

The chain employs TRBV13 and TRBJ2-1, with D unclear. In germline, CDR1 is PRHDT, CDR2 FYEKMQ (reference sequence). The CDR3 runs 12 residues. V was shortened by 5 bases and J by 4 bases, with 6 bases between the two germline ends. The CDR3 sequence is CASSQDYNEQFF. As DNA, the CDR3 is TGTGCCAGCAGCCAGGATTACAATGAGCAGTTCTTC.